This T cell receptor (beta chain) was profiled in a study of blood T cells in healthy people across ages. Study findings and constraints: Strong correlation existed between TCR beta diversity and naive T cell percentage.

Through a sample-barcoded 5' primer and a J-beta primer mix, a second PCR was run for roughly 7 to 11 cycles. TCRdb called the 5' RACE reads again in MiXCR, with one record for every CDR3 protein. Here the sample spans about 640,000 distinct CDR3 sequences, around 31% being singletons. This clonotype was observed many times. Its target is unknown. Donors were healthy Caucasian individuals from Russia aged roughly 6 to 90. CDR3 size: 16 residues. Germline V CDR1 and CDR2: PRHDT, FYEKMQ (reference sequence). V lost 4 bases to trimming and J lost 1 base, with 16 bases between them. The V and J genes are TRBV13 and TRBJ2-5; a possible D gene is TRBD1 (6 bases). The receptor was isolated from an elderly woman in good health. Sequences were obtained from blood. The CDR3 DNA reads TGTGCCAGCAGCTCCGAAGGTCCACAGGGCCAAGAGACCCAGTACTTC. This gives the protein CASSSEGPQGQETQYF.